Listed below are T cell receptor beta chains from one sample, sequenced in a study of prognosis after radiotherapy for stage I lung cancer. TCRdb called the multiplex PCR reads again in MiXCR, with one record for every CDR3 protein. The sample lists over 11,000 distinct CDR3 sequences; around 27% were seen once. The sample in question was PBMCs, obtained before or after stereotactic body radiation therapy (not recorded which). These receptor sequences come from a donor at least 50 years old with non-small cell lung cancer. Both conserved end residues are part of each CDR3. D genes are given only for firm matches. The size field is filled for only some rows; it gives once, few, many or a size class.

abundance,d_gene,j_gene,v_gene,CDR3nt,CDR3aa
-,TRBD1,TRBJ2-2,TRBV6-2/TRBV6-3,TGTGCCAGCAGTGGAGGACAGGCCAGCACCGGGGAGCTGTTTTTT,CASSGGQASTGELFF
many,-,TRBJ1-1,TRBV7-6,TGTGCCAGCAGCTTAGGAGTTCGGTCAGAAGCTTTCTTT,CASSLGVRSEAFF
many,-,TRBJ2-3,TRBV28,TGTGCCAGCAGTTTTCAGATCACAGATACGCAGTATTTT,CASSFQITDTQYF
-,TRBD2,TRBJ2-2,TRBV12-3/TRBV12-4,TGTGCCAGCAGCCCTGGGGGGGGGGGTAGTCCAGAAACCGGGGAGCTGTTTTTT,CASSPGGGGSPETGELFF
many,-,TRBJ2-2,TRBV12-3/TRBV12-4,TGTGCTGGAGGGGGAGGGACGAACACCGGGGAGCTGTTTTTT,CAGGGGTNTGELFF
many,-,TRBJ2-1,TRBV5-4,TGTGCCAGCAGCTTGGCTCTAAAGCTAGCGAGCGACAATGAGCAGTTCTTC,CASSLALKLASDNEQFF
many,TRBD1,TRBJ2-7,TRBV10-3,TGTGCCATCAGGAGTACAGGGGGCAACGAGCAGTACTTC,CAIRSTGGNEQYF
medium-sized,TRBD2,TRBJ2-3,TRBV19,TGTGCCAGTAGTATACTAGCGGGAGCAACAAGCACAGATACGCAGTATTTT,CASSILAGATSTDTQYF
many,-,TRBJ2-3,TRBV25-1,TGTGCCAGCAGTGTGAGCTCAGATACGCAGTATTTT,CASSVSSDTQYF
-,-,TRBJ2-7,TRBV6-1,TGTGCCAGCAGCCTCTTCCATCGGGACAAGTCCTACGAGCAGTACTTC,CASSLFHRDKSYEQYF
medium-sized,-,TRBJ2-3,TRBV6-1,TGTGCCAGCAGGGCATGGGCCAACACAGATACGCAGTATTTT,CASRAWANTDTQYF
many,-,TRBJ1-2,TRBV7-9,TGTGCCAGCAGCACGAGGGACTTCTATGGCTACACCTTC,CASSTRDFYGYTF
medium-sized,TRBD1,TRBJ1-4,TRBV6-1,TGTGCCAGCAGTGAAGGACAGGGATTAATGCAACTGTTTTTT,CASSEGQGLMQLFF
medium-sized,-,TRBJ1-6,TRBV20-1,TGCAGTGCTAGCACCCAGGGAGGCCTTTCACCCCTCCACTTT,CSASTQGGLSPLHF
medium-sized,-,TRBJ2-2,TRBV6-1,TGTGCCAGCAGTGAAGTTGGGGGCGCCAACACCGGGGAGCTGTTTTTT,CASSEVGGANTGELFF
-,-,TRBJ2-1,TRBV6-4,TGTGCCAGCAGTGACTCTGGAGCCTACAATGAGCAGTTCTTC,CASSDSGAYNEQFF
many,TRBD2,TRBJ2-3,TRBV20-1,TGCAGTGCTGCCCGTCCAGCGGGAGGATTAGATACGCAGTATTTT,CSAARPAGGLDTQYF
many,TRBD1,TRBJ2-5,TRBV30,TGTGCCTGGAGTGTGGTTGGACAGGTGGAGACCCAGTACTTC,CAWSVVGQVETQYF
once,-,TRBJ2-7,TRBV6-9,TGTGCCAGTAGTTTAGGCAGGACAACCTACGAGCAGTACTTC,CASSLGRTTYEQYF
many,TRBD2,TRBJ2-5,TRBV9,TGTGCCTCCGCCGGCGGGAGGAACACCCAAGAGACCCAGTACTTC,CASAGGRNTQETQYF
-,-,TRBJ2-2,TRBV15,TGTGTCACCAGCCGGGAGAGTACCCCAAGGGGGGAGCTGTTTTTT,CVTSRESTPRGELFF
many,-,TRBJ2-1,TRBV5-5,TGTGCCAGCAGCCCGGGACATTTAGAGCAGTTCTTC,CASSPGHLEQFF
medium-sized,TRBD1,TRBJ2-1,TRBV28,TGTGCCAGCAGTGGCGGACAGGGCTACAATGAGCAGTTCTTC,CASSGGQGYNEQFF
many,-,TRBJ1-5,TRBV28,TGTGCCAGCAGTTTACAGGGAGAGCAGCCCCAGCATTTT,CASSLQGEQPQHF